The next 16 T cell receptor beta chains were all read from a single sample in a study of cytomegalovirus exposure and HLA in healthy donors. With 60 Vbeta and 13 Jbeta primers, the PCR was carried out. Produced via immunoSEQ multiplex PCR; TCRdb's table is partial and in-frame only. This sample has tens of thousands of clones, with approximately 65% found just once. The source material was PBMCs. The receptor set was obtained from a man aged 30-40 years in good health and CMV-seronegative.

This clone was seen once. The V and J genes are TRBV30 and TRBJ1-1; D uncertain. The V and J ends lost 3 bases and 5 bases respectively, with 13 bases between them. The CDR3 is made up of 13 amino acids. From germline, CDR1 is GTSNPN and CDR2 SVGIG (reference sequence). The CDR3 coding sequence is TGTGCCTGGAGGGTGGAGGGTTGGACTGAAGCTTTCTTT. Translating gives CAWRVEGWTEAFF.

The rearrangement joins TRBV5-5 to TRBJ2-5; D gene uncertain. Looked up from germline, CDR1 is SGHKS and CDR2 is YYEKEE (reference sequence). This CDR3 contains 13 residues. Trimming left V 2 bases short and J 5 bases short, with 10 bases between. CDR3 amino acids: CASSLRLMETQYF. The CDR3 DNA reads TGTGCCAGCAGCTTACGACTCATGGAGACCCAGTACTTC.

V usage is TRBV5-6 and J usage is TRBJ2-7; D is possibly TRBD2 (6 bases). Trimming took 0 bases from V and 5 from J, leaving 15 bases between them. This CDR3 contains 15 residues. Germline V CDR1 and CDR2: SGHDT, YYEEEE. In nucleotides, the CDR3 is TGTGCCAGCAGCTTGGGGGAGGCAGGCCTAAACGAGCAGTACTTC. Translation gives CASSLGEAGLNEQYF.

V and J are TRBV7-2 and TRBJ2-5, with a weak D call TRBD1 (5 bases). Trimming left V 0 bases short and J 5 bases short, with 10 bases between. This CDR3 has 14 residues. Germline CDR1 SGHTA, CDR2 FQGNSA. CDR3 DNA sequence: TGTGCCAGCAGCTTAGCGGCAGGGCCGGAGACCCAGTACTTC. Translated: CASSLAAGPETQYF.

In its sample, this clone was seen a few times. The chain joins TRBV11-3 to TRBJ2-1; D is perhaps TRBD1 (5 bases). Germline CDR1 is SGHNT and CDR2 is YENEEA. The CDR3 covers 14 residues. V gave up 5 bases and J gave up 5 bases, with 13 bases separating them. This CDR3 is CASSQRTLDNEQFF. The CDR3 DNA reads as TGTGCCAGCAGCCAGAGGACACTCGACAATGAGCAGTTCTTC. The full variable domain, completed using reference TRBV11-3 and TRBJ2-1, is EAGVVQSPRYKIIEKKQPVAFWCNPISGHNTLYWYLQNLGQGPELLIRYENEEAVDDSQLPKDRFSAERLKGVDSTLKIQPAELGDSAVYLCASSQRTLDNEQFFGPGTRLTVL.

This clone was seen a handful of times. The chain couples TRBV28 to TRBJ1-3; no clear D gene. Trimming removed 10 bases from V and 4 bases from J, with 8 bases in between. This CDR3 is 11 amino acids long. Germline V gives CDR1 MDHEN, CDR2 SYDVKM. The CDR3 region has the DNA TGTGCCACCGGGAACGGAAACACCATATATTTT. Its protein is CATGNGNTIYF.

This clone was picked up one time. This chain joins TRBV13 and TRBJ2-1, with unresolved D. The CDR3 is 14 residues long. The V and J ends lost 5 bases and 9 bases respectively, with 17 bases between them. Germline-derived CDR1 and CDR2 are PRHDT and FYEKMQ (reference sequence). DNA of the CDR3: TGTGCCAGCAGCCGAGCCGCGAAAAGTCGTGAGCAGTTCTTC. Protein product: CASSRAAKSREQFF.

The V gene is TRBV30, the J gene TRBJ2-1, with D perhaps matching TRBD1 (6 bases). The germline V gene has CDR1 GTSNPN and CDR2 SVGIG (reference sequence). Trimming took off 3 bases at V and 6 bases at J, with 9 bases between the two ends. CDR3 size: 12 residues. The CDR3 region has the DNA TGTGCCTGGAGGAGGGGGTTCAATGAGCAGTTCTTC. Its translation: CAWRRGFNEQFF.

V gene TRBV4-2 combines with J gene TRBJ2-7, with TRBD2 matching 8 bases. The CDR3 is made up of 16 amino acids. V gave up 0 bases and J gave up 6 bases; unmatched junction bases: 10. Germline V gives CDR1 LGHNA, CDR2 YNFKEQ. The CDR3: CASSQDSTTGGGEQYF. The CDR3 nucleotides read TGTGCCAGCAGCCAAGATTCCACAACCGGGGGGGGCGAGCAGTACTTC.

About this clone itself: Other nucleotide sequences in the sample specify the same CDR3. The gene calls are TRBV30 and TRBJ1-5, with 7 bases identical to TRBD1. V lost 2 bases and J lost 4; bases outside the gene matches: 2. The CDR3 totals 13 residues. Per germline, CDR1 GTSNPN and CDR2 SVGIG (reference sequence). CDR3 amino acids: CAWSKTGNQPQHF. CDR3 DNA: TGTGCCTGGAGTAAGACAGGGAATCAGCCCCAGCATTTT.

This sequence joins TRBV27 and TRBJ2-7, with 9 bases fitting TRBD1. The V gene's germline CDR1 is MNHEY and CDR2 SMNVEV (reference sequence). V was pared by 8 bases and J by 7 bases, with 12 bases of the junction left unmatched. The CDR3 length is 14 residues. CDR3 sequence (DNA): TGTGCCAGCCGGAGGGACAGGGTGAATGGAGAGCAGTACTTC. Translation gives CASRRDRVNGEQYF.

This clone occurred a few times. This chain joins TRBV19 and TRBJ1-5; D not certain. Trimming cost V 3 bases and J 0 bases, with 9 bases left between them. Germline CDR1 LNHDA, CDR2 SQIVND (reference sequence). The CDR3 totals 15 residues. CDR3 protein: CASSMGSYSNQPQHF. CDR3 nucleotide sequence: TGTGCCAGTAGTATGGGGAGTTATAGCAATCAGCCCCAGCATTTT.

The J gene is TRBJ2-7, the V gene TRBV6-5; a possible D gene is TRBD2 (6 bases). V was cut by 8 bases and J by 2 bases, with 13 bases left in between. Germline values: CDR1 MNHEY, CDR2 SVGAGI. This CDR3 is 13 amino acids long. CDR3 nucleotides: TGTGCCAGCCGTTTAGCGGAAACCTACGAGCAGTACTTC. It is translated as CASRLAETYEQYF.

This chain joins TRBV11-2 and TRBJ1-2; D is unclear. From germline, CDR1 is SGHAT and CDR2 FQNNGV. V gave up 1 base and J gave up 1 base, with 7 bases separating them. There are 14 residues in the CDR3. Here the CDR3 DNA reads TGTGCCAGCAGCTTAGGTAGCCTTAACTATGGCTACACCTTC. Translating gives CASSLGSLNYGYTF.

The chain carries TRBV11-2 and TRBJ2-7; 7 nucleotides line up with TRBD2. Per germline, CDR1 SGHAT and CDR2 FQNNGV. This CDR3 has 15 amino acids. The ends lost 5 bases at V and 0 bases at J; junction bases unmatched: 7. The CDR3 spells CASSPRGLHSYEQYF. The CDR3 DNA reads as TGTGCCAGCAGCCCGAGGGGACTACACTCCTACGAGCAGTACTTC.

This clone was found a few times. This CDR3 is CAWKEGGNSPLHF. CDR3 DNA sequence: TGTGCCTGGAAAGAGGGAGGTAATTCACCCCTCCACTTT. The V gene is TRBV30, the J gene TRBJ1-6; unclear D gene. Germline CDR1 reads GTSNPN; CDR2 reads SVGIG (reference sequence). The V and J ends lost 4 bases and 6 bases respectively, with 10 bases between them. The CDR3 runs to 13 residues.